This T cell receptor beta chain was captured in a study of PD-1 blockade in classical Hodgkin lymphoma. Every one of the patients relapsed after autologous stem cell transplantation (brentuximab vedotin exposure was variable). This CDR3 comprises 15 residues. Trimming removed 4 bases at V and 4 bases at J, with 16 bases between. Looked up from germline, CDR1 is MDHEN and CDR2 is SYDVKM. Notes on this clone: Its antigen remains unknown.

The study, taken as a whole, reports: CD4+ TCR diversity climbed significantly by C4D1, unlike CD8+ TCR diversity.

The method was immunoSEQ multiplex PCR; TCRdb's version includes in-frame clones alone and lacks a portion of them. This table has some 65,000 clones, 71% appearing once. The specimen was peripheral blood mononuclear cells (PBMCs), collected before the second cycle of nivolumab. The TCR was taken from a human donor with classical Hodgkin lymphoma. The rearrangement joins TRBV28 to TRBJ1-2, with a possible D match to TRBD1 (6 bases). In DNA form, the CDR3 reads TGTGCCAGCAGTTCCCCAGGGGACGCAGGCTATGGCTACACCTTC. As protein: CASSSPGDAGYGYTF.